This is a list of T cell receptor beta chains from one sample in a study of cytomegalovirus exposure and HLA in healthy donors. Clones were sequenced by immunoSEQ multiplex PCR, and TCRdb holds only the in-frame ones, with some missing. The repertoire holds about 120,000 clones, with 60% to 85% as singletons. The sequenced sample was PBMCs. The source of these receptors is a woman aged 25-40 years in good health and CMV-seropositive. CDR3s include the opening cysteine and the closing phenylalanine or tryptophan. Fields, in order: J gene, V gene, CDR3 protein.

j_call: TRBJ1-5
v_call: TRBV4-2
cdr3_aa: CASSQEGGANQPQHF

j_call: TRBJ2-2
v_call: TRBV25-1
cdr3_aa: CASNPNPGDTGELFF

j_call: TRBJ2-3
v_call: TRBV6-6
cdr3_aa: CASNPGQSTDTQYF

j_call: TRBJ1-2
v_call: TRBV19
cdr3_aa: CASSIDTGFGYTF

j_call: TRBJ2-4
v_call: TRBV7-9
cdr3_aa: CASSPAENLAKNIQYF

j_call: TRBJ2-2
v_call: TRBV4-3
cdr3_aa: CASSQGRGLAGFANTGELFF

j_call: TRBJ1-4
v_call: TRBV10-3
cdr3_aa: CAISELGQGNEKLFF

j_call: TRBJ2-1
v_call: TRBV4-1
cdr3_aa: CASSQTPGTTHNEQFF

j_call: TRBJ2-3
v_call: TRBV10-3
cdr3_aa: CAISTRETDTQYF

j_call: TRBJ2-2
v_call: TRBV28
cdr3_aa: CASSLTAGVHGELFF

j_call: TRBJ2-2
v_call: TRBV27
cdr3_aa: CASSFAEITNTGELFF

j_call: TRBJ2-5
v_call: TRBV28
cdr3_aa: CASRGHGDIGTQYF

j_call: TRBJ1-2
v_call: TRBV6-5
cdr3_aa: CASSYRDNAGGYTF

j_call: TRBJ1-2
v_call: TRBV7-9
cdr3_aa: CASSIPGHPYGYTF

j_call: TRBJ2-5
v_call: TRBV4-1
cdr3_aa: CASSQPGQGETQYF

j_call: TRBJ1-1
v_call: TRBV6-5
cdr3_aa: CASIRDRPMNTEAFF